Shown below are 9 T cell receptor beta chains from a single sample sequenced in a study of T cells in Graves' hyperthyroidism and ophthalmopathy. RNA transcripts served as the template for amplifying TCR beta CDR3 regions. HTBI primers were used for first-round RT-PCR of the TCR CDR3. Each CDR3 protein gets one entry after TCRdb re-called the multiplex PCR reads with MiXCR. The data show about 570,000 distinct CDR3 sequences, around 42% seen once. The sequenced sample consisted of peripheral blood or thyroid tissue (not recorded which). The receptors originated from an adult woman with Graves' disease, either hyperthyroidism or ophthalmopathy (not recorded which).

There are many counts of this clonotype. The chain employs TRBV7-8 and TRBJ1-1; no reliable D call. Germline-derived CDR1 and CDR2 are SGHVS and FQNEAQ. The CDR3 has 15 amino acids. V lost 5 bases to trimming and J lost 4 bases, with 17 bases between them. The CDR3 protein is CASSRDYEGRTEAFF. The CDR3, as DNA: TGTGCCAGCAGCCGCGACTACGAGGGCCGCACTGAAGCTTTCTTT.

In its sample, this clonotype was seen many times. CDR3 protein: CASSQGGSSGANVLTF. In DNA, the CDR3 is TGTGCCAGCAGCCAAGGGGGGAGCTCTGGGGCCAACGTCCTGACTTTC. This rearrangement joins TRBV7-3 to TRBJ2-6; D is tentatively TRBD1 or TRBD2 (6 bases each). The CDR3 sequence is 16 residues long. The germline V gene encodes CDR1 SGHTA and CDR2 FQGTGA. V lost 5 bases and J 0 bases, leaving 11 bases between the germline ends.

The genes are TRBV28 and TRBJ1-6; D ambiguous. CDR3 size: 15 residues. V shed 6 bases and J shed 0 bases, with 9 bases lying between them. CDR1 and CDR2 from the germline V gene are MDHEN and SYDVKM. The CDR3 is CASRDRSSYNSPLHF. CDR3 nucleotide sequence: TGTGCCAGCAGGGACCGAAGCTCCTATAATTCACCCCTCCACTTT.

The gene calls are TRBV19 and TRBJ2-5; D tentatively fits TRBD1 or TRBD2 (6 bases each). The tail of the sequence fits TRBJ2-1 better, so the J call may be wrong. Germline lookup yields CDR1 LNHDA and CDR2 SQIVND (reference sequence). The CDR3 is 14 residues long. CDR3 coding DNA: TGTGCCAGTAGGGGTCAGGGGAGGCAGAGTGAGCAGTTCTTC. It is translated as CASRGQGRQSEQFF.

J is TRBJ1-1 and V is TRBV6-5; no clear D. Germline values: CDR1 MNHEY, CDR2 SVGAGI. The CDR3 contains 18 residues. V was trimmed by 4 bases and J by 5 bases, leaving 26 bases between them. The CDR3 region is CASSFGVTGPSFDTEAFF. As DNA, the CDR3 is TGTGCCAGCAGTTTTGGGGTCACCGGACCGAGTTTTGATACTGAAGCTTTCTTT.

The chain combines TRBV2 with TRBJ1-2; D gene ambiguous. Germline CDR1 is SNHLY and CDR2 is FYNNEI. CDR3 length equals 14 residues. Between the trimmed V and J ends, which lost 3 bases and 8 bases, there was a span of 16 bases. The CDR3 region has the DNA TGTGCCAGCAGTGATGTTTCGCCCCCCCCAGGCTACACCTTC. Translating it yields CASSDVSPPPGYTF.

The CDR3 spells CASSEVEDEKLFF. The CDR3 coding sequence is TGTGCCAGCAGTGAAGTGGAAGATGAAAAACTGTTTTTT. V and J are TRBV2 and TRBJ1-4; D remains ambiguous. The germline V gene encodes CDR1 SNHLY and CDR2 FYNNEI. This CDR3 is built from 13 residues. Trimming removed 1 base from V and 6 bases from J, with 6 bases in between. Variable domain in full (rest from reference TRBV2 and TRBJ1-4): EPEVTQTPSHQVTQMGQEVILRCVPISNHLYFYWYRQILGQKVEFLVSFYNNEISEKSEIFDDQFSVERPDGSNFTLKIRSTKLEDSAMYFCASSEVEDEKLFFGSGTQLSVL.

CDR3: CASSQDLAAKGAFF. The DNA for the CDR3 is TGCGCCAGCAGCCAAGATCTGGCAGCAAAAGGAGCTTTCTTT. J is TRBJ1-1 and V is TRBV4-1; D gene uncertain. V was cut by 0 bases and J by 10 bases, with 15 bases left in between. This CDR3 is 14 amino acids long. Germline-derived CDR1 and CDR2 are MGHRA and YSYEKL.

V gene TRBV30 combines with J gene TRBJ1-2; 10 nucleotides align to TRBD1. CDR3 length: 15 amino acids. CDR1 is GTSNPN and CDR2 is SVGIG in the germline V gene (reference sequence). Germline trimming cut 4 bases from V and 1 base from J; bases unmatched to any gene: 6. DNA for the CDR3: TGTGCCTGGACCGGGACAGGGGCTTTTAACTATGGCTACACCTTC. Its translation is CAWTGTGAFNYGYTF. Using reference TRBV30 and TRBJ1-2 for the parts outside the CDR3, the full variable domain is SQTIHQWPATLVQPVGSPLSLECTVEGTSNPNLYWYRQAAGRGLQLLFYSVGIGQISSEVPQNLSASRPQDRQFILSSKKLLLSDSGFYLCAWTGTGAFNYGYTFGSGTRLTVV.